Listed below are T cell receptor beta chains from one sample, sequenced in a study of patients and donors after allogeneic stem cell transplantation. TCRdb redid the calling of the RT-PCR reads with MiXCR, one entry per CDR3 protein. The profile shows about 230,000 distinct CDR3 sequences, around an eighth of them singletons. The specimen was blood, either unsorted or a sorted T cell fraction (not recorded which). The receptors were gathered from a human donor who was either an allogeneic HSCT recipient or a stem cell or donor lymphocyte infusion donor (not recorded which). It is not recorded whose cells these are; they may come from a transplant donor. Each CDR3 is given with its conserved first and last residue. A D gene is named only where the DNA matches it firmly. Where a row states a size, it is once, few, many or the class of an expanded clone; other rows omit it.

V: TRBV7-9; J: TRBJ2-7; D: .; size: many; DNA: TGTGCCAGCAGCTTAGTGGTAGAGACATCCTACGAGCAGTACTTC; CDR3: CASSLVVETSYEQYF
V: TRBV25-1; J: TRBJ1-5; D: .; size: many; DNA: TGTGCCAGCGGACGAACCATGGGGCAGCCCCAGCATTTT; CDR3: CASGRTMGQPQHF
V: TRBV24-1; J: TRBJ2-6; D: .; size: few; DNA: TGTGCCACCAGTGACCCTGACGGAAACAACGTCCTGACTTTC; CDR3: CATSDPDGNNVLTF
V: TRBV2; J: TRBJ2-3; D: .; size: few; DNA: TGTGCCAGCAGTGAACGAAGCGCGGTAGATACGCAGTATTTT; CDR3: CASSERSAVDTQYF
V: TRBV25-1; J: TRBJ2-1; D: .; size: .; DNA: TGTGCCAGCAGTGAATATTCTGGGAGTGGAACAGACAATGAGCAGTTCTTC; CDR3: CASSEYSGSGTDNEQFF
V: TRBV19; J: TRBJ1-1; D: .; size: .; DNA: TGTGCCAGTAGTATAGATCCGGGGAAGGGCGCTGAAGCTTTCTTT; CDR3: CASSIDPGKGAEAFF
V: TRBV30; J: TRBJ2-2; D: .; size: few; DNA: TGTGCCTGTAGAGGGGACGGTGGCACCGGGGAGCTGTTTTTT; CDR3: CACRGDGGTGELFF
V: TRBV29-1; J: TRBJ2-1; D: .; size: many; DNA: TGCAGCGTAGGTTCTCGACAGGTTTACAATGAGCAGTTCTTC; CDR3: CSVGSRQVYNEQFF
V: TRBV7-2; J: TRBJ2-5; D: .; size: .; DNA: TGTGCCAGCAGCATGGGGACATTTCAGGAGACCCAGTACTTC; CDR3: CASSMGTFQETQYF
V: TRBV7-7; J: TRBJ1-1; D: .; size: many; DNA: TGTGCTAGCAGCCTCAGGGAAGGCACTGAAGCTTTCTTT; CDR3: CASSLREGTEAFF
V: TRBV7-2; J: TRBJ2-7; D: TRBD2; size: .; DNA: TGTGCCAGCGGAGGACTAGCGGGGGGGGAGCAGTACTTC; CDR3: CASGGLAGGEQYF
V: TRBV12-3/TRBV12-4; J: TRBJ1-2; D: TRBD1; size: many; DNA: TGTGCCAGCACCGGGACAGGGGTTGGCTACACCTTC; CDR3: CASTGTGVGYTF
V: TRBV5-1; J: TRBJ2-2; D: TRBD1; size: few; DNA: TGCGCCAGCAGCTTGGTACAGGGGATCACCGGGGAGCTGTTTTTT; CDR3: CASSLVQGITGELFF
V: TRBV29-1; J: TRBJ2-3; D: .; size: many; DNA: TGCAGCTCCGCCGATGGGAGGTCAGGCACAGATACGCAGTATTTT; CDR3: CSSADGRSGTDTQYF
V: TRBV7-2; J: TRBJ2-7; D: TRBD1; size: many; DNA: TGTGCCAGCAGCTTGGGGACAGTCTCGGCCGAGCAGTACTTC; CDR3: CASSLGTVSAEQYF
V: TRBV25-1; J: TRBJ2-7; D: TRBD2; size: .; DNA: TGTGCCAGTAGTTCTAGCGGGGATTACTACGAGCAGTACTTC; CDR3: CASSSSGDYYEQYF
V: TRBV20-1; J: TRBJ2-1; D: TRBD1; size: few; DNA: TGCAGTGCTACCCGGGTTTGGGACAGGGGGATCAATGAGCAGTTCTTC; CDR3: CSATRVWDRGINEQFF
V: TRBV11-1; J: TRBJ1-5; D: .; size: .; DNA: TGTGCCAGCAGCTTTACAGGGTGGCGCAATCAGCCCCAGCATTTT; CDR3: CASSFTGWRNQPQHF
V: TRBV24-1; J: TRBJ1-2; D: .; size: .; DNA: TGTGCCACCAGTGGACAAACGACAGGAATAAACTATGGCTACACCTTC; CDR3: CATSGQTTGINYGYTF
V: TRBV5-6; J: TRBJ2-5; D: .; size: many; DNA: TGTGCCAGCAGCTTGTGGAGGGGGGCCTCGTACTTC; CDR3: CASSLWRGASYF
V: TRBV6-1; J: TRBJ1-2; D: .; size: .; DNA: TGTGCCAGCAGTGCCCTATTCAGGGAGATGAATGGCTACACCTTC; CDR3: CASSALFREMNGYTF
V: TRBV3-1; J: TRBJ1-4; D: .; size: .; DNA: TGTGCCAGCAGCCAAGGGGACCGCTATGGAAAACTGTTTTTT; CDR3: CASSQGDRYGKLFF
V: TRBV4-3; J: TRBJ1-4; D: TRBD1; size: .; DNA: TGCGCCAGCAGCCAGCGATCAGGGGGCTATAATGAAAAACTGTTTTTT; CDR3: CASSQRSGGYNEKLFF
V: TRBV30; J: TRBJ1-6; D: .; size: .; DNA: TGTGCCTGGAGCGTAGGTTCAGGGAATTCACCCCTCCACTTT; CDR3: CAWSVGSGNSPLHF
V: TRBV6-1; J: TRBJ2-7; D: .; size: once; DNA: TGTGCCAGCAGAAGCGTAATGGTAATTCACGAGCAGTACTTC; CDR3: CASRSVMVIHEQYF
V: TRBV6-2/TRBV6-3; J: TRBJ2-7; D: .; size: few; DNA: TGTGCCAGCAGTATAGGAAGCACCTACGAGCAGTACTTC; CDR3: CASSIGSTYEQYF
V: TRBV20-1; J: TRBJ2-7; D: TRBD1; size: few; DNA: TGCAGTGTGACGACTGGCGGACAGGGGGCTGGGGAGCAGTACTTC; CDR3: CSVTTGGQGAGEQYF
V: TRBV6-1; J: TRBJ2-1; D: TRBD2; size: many; DNA: TGTGCCAGCACCGTAATAGCGGGAGCGAATGAGCAGTTCTTC; CDR3: CASTVIAGANEQFF
V: TRBV9; J: TRBJ1-2; D: .; size: .; DNA: TGTGCCAGCAGCTTGGGGACCCAAACGCGTGGCTACACCTTC; CDR3: CASSLGTQTRGYTF
V: TRBV6-1; J: TRBJ1-1; D: .; size: .; DNA: TGTGCCACCCCCCAGGGGAATGAAGCTTTCTTT; CDR3: CATPQGNEAFF
V: TRBV20-1; J: TRBJ2-3; D: TRBD2; size: few; DNA: TGCAGTGCTAGCCCAGCGGGGGGGAATGTTGATACGCAGTATTTT; CDR3: CSASPAGGNVDTQYF
V: TRBV27; J: TRBJ2-3; D: .; size: few; DNA: TGTGCCAGCAGTCCACAAAAAGGGCCCATCAGCACAGATACGCAGTATTTT; CDR3: CASSPQKGPISTDTQYF
V: TRBV6-5; J: TRBJ2-7; D: TRBD2; size: .; DNA: TGTGCCAGCAGTTCCCACGGGGGGTCCTACGAGCAGTACTTC; CDR3: CASSSHGGSYEQYF
V: TRBV14; J: TRBJ1-5; D: .; size: .; DNA: TGTGCCAGCAGCCCAGCCCAGCCGGGCATAAATCAGCCCCAGCATTTT; CDR3: CASSPAQPGINQPQHF
V: TRBV24-1; J: TRBJ1-2; D: TRBD1; size: .; DNA: TGTGCCACCAGTGATTCGACGACTCCGGGACAGGGGTTTTTTAACTATGGCTACACCTTC; CDR3: CATSDSTTPGQGFFNYGYTF
V: TRBV20-1; J: TRBJ2-1; D: .; size: many; DNA: TGCAGTACCAATTCCCCCACCTACAATGAGCAGTTCTTC; CDR3: CSTNSPTYNEQFF
V: TRBV11-1; J: TRBJ2-2; D: TRBD1; size: .; DNA: TGTGCCAGCAGCCTGGGACAGCGGCTAGCCCCATGGGACACCGGGGAGCTGTTTTTT; CDR3: CASSLGQRLAPWDTGELFF
V: TRBV20-1; J: TRBJ2-3; D: TRBD1; size: .; DNA: TGCAGTGCCGACCGGGGCAGGGGGCGTGGGGATACGCAGTATTTT; CDR3: CSADRGRGRGDTQYF
V: TRBV19; J: TRBJ2-4; D: TRBD2; size: few; DNA: TGTGCCAGTAGTATAGGATCTAGCGGGAGTTACATTCAGTACTTC; CDR3: CASSIGSSGSYIQYF
V: TRBV12-3/TRBV12-4; J: TRBJ2-1; D: TRBD2; size: many; DNA: TGTGCCAGCAGTCTACGGGGGGGCCTCGGGAATGAGCAGTTCTTC; CDR3: CASSLRGGLGNEQFF
V: TRBV18; J: TRBJ2-1; D: .; size: many; DNA: TGTGCCAGCTCACCACAGAGATCATACAATGAGCAGTTCTTC; CDR3: CASSPQRSYNEQFF
V: TRBV19; J: TRBJ1-1; D: .; size: .; DNA: TGTGCCAGTAGAATCGGGGTTAGCCGTAACACTGAAGCTTTCTTT; CDR3: CASRIGVSRNTEAFF
V: TRBV20-1; J: TRBJ1-2; D: .; size: many; DNA: TGCAGTGCTCCTACACCCCGGCCCCTCTATGGCTACACCTTC; CDR3: CSAPTPRPLYGYTF
V: TRBV20-1; J: TRBJ2-5; D: TRBD2; size: .; DNA: TGCAGTGCTAGGAAATTCATAGCGGGGGCCGGAGTCCCCCAAGAGACCCAGTACTTC; CDR3: CSARKFIAGAGVPQETQYF
V: TRBV29-1; J: TRBJ1-3; D: TRBD1; size: .; DNA: TGCAGCGTTGGGGGGTTGAGGGCGCAAGACAGGGGTTCAAGAAACACCATATATTTT; CDR3: CSVGGLRAQDRGSRNTIYF
V: TRBV28; J: TRBJ1-2; D: TRBD1; size: few; DNA: TGTGCCCGCGGGACAGGGTCTATCCCTAACTATGGCTACACCTTC; CDR3: CARGTGSIPNYGYTF
V: TRBV21-1; J: TRBJ1-5; D: .; size: few; DNA: TGTGCCAGCAGCAAAGTACGGAGGGATCAGCCCCAGCATTTT; CDR3: CASSKVRRDQPQHF
V: TRBV7-6; J: TRBJ2-1; D: .; size: .; DNA: TGTGCCAGCAGCTTTAGAGGAGGGGGCTCCTACAATGAGCAGTTCTTC; CDR3: CASSFRGGGSYNEQFF
V: TRBV7-2; J: TRBJ2-7; D: .; size: few; DNA: TGTGCCAGCAGCTTAGGCTTCCAGGCCCCTAACTCCTACGAGCAGTACTTC; CDR3: CASSLGFQAPNSYEQYF
V: TRBV3-1; J: TRBJ1-6; D: .; size: few; DNA: TGTGCCAGCAGCCAACGCGCCTCCTATAATTCACCCCTCCACTTT; CDR3: CASSQRASYNSPLHF
V: TRBV7-9; J: TRBJ1-2; D: TRBD1; size: many; DNA: TGTGCCAGCAGCTTAGCCAGGAACAGGGGCGACTATGGCTACACCTTC; CDR3: CASSLARNRGDYGYTF
V: TRBV20-1; J: TRBJ2-7; D: TRBD2; size: .; DNA: TGCAGTGCTAGGGGGAGCGGAGCGGGAGACTCCTACGAGCAGTACTTC; CDR3: CSARGSGAGDSYEQYF
V: TRBV5-1; J: TRBJ2-5; D: .; size: .; DNA: TGCGCCAGCAGCATTTTGGGGGGGCGGCAAGAGACCCAGTACTTC; CDR3: CASSILGGRQETQYF